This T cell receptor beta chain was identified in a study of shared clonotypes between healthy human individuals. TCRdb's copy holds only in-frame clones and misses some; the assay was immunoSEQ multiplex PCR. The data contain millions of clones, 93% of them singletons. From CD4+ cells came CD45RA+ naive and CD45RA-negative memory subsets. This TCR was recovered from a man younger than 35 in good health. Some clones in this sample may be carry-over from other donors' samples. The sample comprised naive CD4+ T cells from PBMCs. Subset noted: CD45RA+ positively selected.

CDR3 nucleotide sequence: TGTGCCTGGAGCCAAAGCGGAGAGCAGTACTTC. Protein sequence: CAWSQSGEQYF. The chain couples TRBV30 to TRBJ2-7; maybe TRBD2 (5 bases). The germline V gene encodes CDR1 GTSNPN and CDR2 SVGIG (reference sequence). Trimming pared 3 bases from V and 7 bases from J, leaving 10 bases between. This CDR3 comprises 11 residues.